The 19 T cell receptor beta chains listed next were all sequenced from one sample in a study of Graves' ophthalmopathy and Graves' hyperthyroidism. CDR3 regions of TCR beta were amplified from RNA transcripts. First-round RT-PCR with HTBI primers preceded a second-round multiplex PCR. TCRdb called the multiplex PCR reads again in MiXCR, with one record for every CDR3 protein. The sample comprises about 400,000 distinct CDR3 sequences, 15% to 20% of which are singletons, and about 1.6% rests with the top ten. The sample taken for sequencing was peripheral blood. The receptors derive from a woman between 18 and 29 years old with Graves' ophthalmopathy.

This clonotype came up many times. The chain employs TRBV12-3 or TRBV12-4 and TRBJ1-2; D is ambiguous. The CDR3 extends over 13 amino acids. Trimming took 6 bases from V and 8 from J, leaving 16 bases between them. DNA of the CDR3: TGTGCCAGCAGCCCAATACTCTTGGGAGGCTACACCTTC. Encoded protein: CASSPILLGGYTF.

The sample holds many counts of this clonotype. V is TRBV12-3 or TRBV12-4 and J is TRBJ1-1; TRBD1 is a possible D gene (5 bases). Trimming left V 8 bases short and J 0 bases short, with 13 bases between. This CDR3 comprises 14 residues. The DNA for the CDR3 is TGTGCCAGCGCACAGGCTCGGATGAACACTGAAGCTTTCTTT. As protein: CASAQARMNTEAFF.

In its sample, this clonotype was seen many times. The chain couples TRBV15 to TRBJ2-4; possible D gene TRBD1, 6 bases. From germline, CDR1 is LNHNV and CDR2 YYDKDF (reference sequence). The CDR3 sequence is 15 residues long. V gave up 5 bases and J gave up 8 bases, with 19 bases separating them. CDR3 bases: TGTGCCACCAGCGGCCGCAGAACAGGGATCGACATTCAGTACTTC. The encoded protein is CATSGRRTGIDIQYF. The whole variable domain, remainder taken from reference TRBV15 and TRBJ2-4, is DAMVIQNPRYQVTQFGKPVTLSCSQTLNHNVMYWYQQKSSQAPKLLFHYYDKDFNNEADTPDNFQSRRPNTSFCFLDIRSPGLGDTAMYLCATSGRRTGIDIQYFGAGTRLSVL.

At least ten counts were recorded for this clonotype. The chain combines TRBV6-1 with TRBJ2-4; TRBD2 agrees at 10 bases. Trimming removed 7 bases from V and 8 bases from J; junction bases left unmatched: 8. The CDR3 has 14 amino acids. CDR1 MNHNS and CDR2 SASEGT come from the germline V gene. The CDR3 protein is CASNRLAGADIQYF. DNA of the CDR3: TGTGCCAGCAACCGACTAGCGGGTGCGGACATTCAGTACTTC.

The chain combines TRBV28 with TRBJ1-6, with 7 nucleotides matching TRBD1. The CDR3 spans 15 residues. Looked up from germline, CDR1 is MDHEN and CDR2 is SYDVKM. The ends lost 4 bases at V and 4 bases at J; junction bases unmatched: 4. In nucleotides, the CDR3 is TGTGCCAGCAGTTCGTACAGGGGTTATAATTCACCCCTCCACTTT. As protein: CASSSYRGYNSPLHF.

There are many counts of this clonotype. The chain has TRBV18 and TRBJ1-6, with D hard to call. The CDR3 sequence is 14 residues long. Germline V gene lookup returns CDR1 KGHSH and CDR2 LQKENI. With 6 bases removed from V and 7 bases from J, the gap between germline ends came to 13 bases. This CDR3 reads CASSPKQNNSPLHF. The CDR3 coding sequence is TGTGCCAGCTCCCCGAAGCAGAACAATTCACCCCTCCACTTT.

This clonotype appeared many times. A much larger clone lies one base from this, so it may be a read error. The chain uses TRBV28 and TRBJ2-7, with D uncertain. Trimming removed 3 bases at V and 3 bases at J, with 6 bases between. The germline CDR1 and CDR2 sequences are MDHEN and SYDVKM. The CDR3 has 12 amino acids. CDR3 region: CASSLFFYEQYF. CDR3 DNA sequence: TGTGCCAGCAGTTTGTTCTTCTACGAGCAGTACTTC. Based on the CDR3 plus reference TRBV28 and TRBJ2-7, the full variable domain is DVKVTQSSRYLVKRTGEKVFLECVQDMDHENMFWYRQDPGLGLRLIYFSYDVKMKEKGDIPEGYSVSREKKERFSLILESASTNQTSMYLCASSLFFYEQYFGPGTRLTVT.

This clonotype was observed many times. The rearrangement uses TRBV20-1 and TRBJ2-7; D possibly corresponds to TRBD1 (5 bases). Trimming took 2 bases from V and 2 from J, leaving 13 bases between them. The length of the CDR3 is 14 residues. Germline CDR1 and CDR2: DFQATT and SNEGSKA (reference sequence). CDR3 sequence: CSARWSGAPYEQYF. CDR3 DNA sequence: TGCAGTGCTAGATGGTCTGGGGCTCCCTACGAGCAGTACTTC.

V is TRBV12-3 or TRBV12-4 and J is TRBJ1-1; 9 bases are a match to TRBD1. The CDR3 is made up of 15 amino acids. J lost 11 bases, V lost 6 bases, and 16 bases had no gene match. The CDR3 DNA reads as TGTGCCAGCAGGGACCGACAGGGGGGGGTGGGGAGGGCTTTCTTT. Its protein is CASRDRQGGVGRAFF.

The chain couples TRBV7-3 to TRBJ2-2; 7 bases line up with TRBD2. Germline CDR1 SGHTA, CDR2 FQGTGA. The ends lost 1 base at V and 1 base at J; junction bases unmatched: 6. The CDR3 length is 17 residues. In DNA form, the CDR3 reads TGTGCCAGCAGCTTAAAATCTAGCGGAGTGAACACCGGGGAGCTGTTTTTT. This gives the protein CASSLKSSGVNTGELFF.

This clonotype was seen repeatedly, ten times or more. The chain combines TRBV10-3 with TRBJ1-1, with TRBD1 identical over 7 bases. Unmatched junction bases numbered 8, after V lost 4 bases and J lost 12 bases. Looked up from germline, CDR1 is ENHRY and CDR2 is SYGVKD. The CDR3 extends over 12 amino acids. DNA for the CDR3: TGTGCCATCAGTGGGACAGGCCTTGAGACTTTCTTT. Translating it yields CAISGTGLETFF.

This clonotype was counted ten times or more. This chain connects TRBV28 to TRBJ2-5; TRBD1 matches at 8 bases. CDR3 length: 16 amino acids. J lost 5 bases, V lost 9 bases, and 17 bases had no gene match. Germline V gives CDR1 MDHEN, CDR2 SYDVKM. The CDR3 loop reads CASHIRTGGSEETQYF. Here the CDR3 DNA reads TGTGCCAGTCACATAAGAACAGGGGGAAGTGAGGAGACCCAGTACTTC.

This clonotype was counted once. This chain connects TRBV24-1 to TRBJ2-2, with a tentative D call TRBD2 (5 bases). CDR3 size: 14 residues. The germline gives CDR1 KGHDR, CDR2 SFDVKD. The ends were cut back, 5 bases at V and 5 bases at J, with 11 bases in the middle. CDR3 region: CATSGFEGTGELFF. For the CDR3, the DNA is TGTGCCACCAGTGGATTCGAGGGTACCGGGGAGCTGTTTTTT.

This clonotype came up many times. This chain uses TRBV2 with TRBJ2-7; 9 bases map to TRBD1. The V and J ends lost 6 bases and 6 bases, in that order; junction bases with no gene match: 6. This CDR3 spans 13 amino acids. The germline gives CDR1 SNHLY, CDR2 FYNNEI. The DNA of the CDR3 is TGTGCCAGCAGGGTACAGGGGGCTTCCGAGCAGTACTTC. It encodes CASRVQGASEQYF.

This clonotype was recorded many times. J is TRBJ1-1 and V is TRBV19; TRBD1 matches at 8 bases. This CDR3 comprises 12 residues. Unmatched junction bases numbered 3, after V lost 8 bases and J lost 4 bases. Germline V gene sequence: CDR1 LNHDA, CDR2 SQIVND (reference sequence). The CDR3 sequence is CASVDRVTEAFF. In DNA, the CDR3 is TGTGCCAGTGTGGACAGGGTCACTGAAGCTTTCTTT. Using reference TRBV19 and TRBJ1-1 for the parts outside the CDR3, the full variable domain is DGGITQSPKYLFRKEGQNVTLSCEQNLNHDAMYWYRQDPGQGLRLIYYSQIVNDFQKGDIAEGYSVSREKKESFPLTVTSAQKNPTAFYLCASVDRVTEAFFGQGTRLTVV.

This clonotype was detected ten times or more. V is TRBV6-2 or TRBV6-3 and J is TRBJ1-1; 9 bases align to TRBD1. The CDR3 sequence is 18 residues long. Germline values: CDR1 MNHEY, CDR2 SVGEGT. The junction had 10 bases not matched to a gene; V was cut back by 2 bases and J by 0 bases. The CDR3 reads CASSYLPGQGVLNTEAFF. The CDR3 bases are TGTGCCAGCAGTTACCTACCGGGACAGGGAGTGCTGAACACTGAAGCTTTCTTT.

This clonotype appeared many times. The chain combines TRBV20-1 with TRBJ2-4; 11 bases line up with TRBD1. CDR1 and CDR2 (germline): DFQATT, SNEGSKA (reference sequence). This CDR3 spans 12 amino acids. Germline trimming cut 7 bases from V and 7 bases from J; bases unmatched to any gene: 3. This CDR3 is CSVGDRGNIQYF. The CDR3, as DNA: TGCAGTGTGGGGGACAGGGGGAACATTCAGTACTTC.

There are many counts of this clonotype. The chain couples TRBV11-1 to TRBJ2-7; D assignment may be TRBD1 or TRBD2 (6 bases each). The CDR3 contains 12 residues. Trimming left V 7 bases short and J 11 bases short, with 18 bases between. Looked up from germline, CDR1 is SGHAT and CDR2 is FQDESV (reference sequence). The CDR3 spells CASTQFGGHKYF. The CDR3 nucleotides read TGTGCCAGCACCCAATTTGGGGGGCACAAGTACTTC. The variable domain in full, completed from reference TRBV11-1 and TRBJ2-7, reads EAEVAQSPRYKITEKSQAVAFWCDPISGHATLYWYRQILGQGPELLVQFQDESVVDDSQLPKDRFSAERLKGVDSTLKIQPAELGDSAMYLCASTQFGGHKYFGPGTRLTVT.

The chain recombines TRBV6-1 with TRBJ2-4; 9 positions agree with TRBD1. This CDR3 contains 16 residues. Germline lookup yields CDR1 MNHNS and CDR2 SASEGT. The junction had 9 bases not matched to a gene; V was cut back by 6 bases and J by 3 bases. Here the CDR3 reads CASRPRQGDYKNIQYF. CDR3 DNA: TGTGCCAGCAGACCCCGACAGGGGGATTACAAAAACATTCAGTACTTC.